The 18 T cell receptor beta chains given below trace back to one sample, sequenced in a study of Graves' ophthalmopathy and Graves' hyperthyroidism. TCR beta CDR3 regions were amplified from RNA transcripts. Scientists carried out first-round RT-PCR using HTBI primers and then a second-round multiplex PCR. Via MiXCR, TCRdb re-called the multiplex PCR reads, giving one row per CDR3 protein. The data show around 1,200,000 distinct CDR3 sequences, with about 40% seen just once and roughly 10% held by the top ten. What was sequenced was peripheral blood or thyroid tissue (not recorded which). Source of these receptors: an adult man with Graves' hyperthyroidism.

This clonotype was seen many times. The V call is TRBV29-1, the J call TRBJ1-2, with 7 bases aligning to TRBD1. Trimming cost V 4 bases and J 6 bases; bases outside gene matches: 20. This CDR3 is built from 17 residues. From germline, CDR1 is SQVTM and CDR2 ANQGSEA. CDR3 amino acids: CSVVGEEGASVADGYTF. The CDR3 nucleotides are TGCAGCGTTGTGGGGGAGGAGGGGGCGTCCGTTGCGGATGGCTACACCTTC.

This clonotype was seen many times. The CDR3 DNA reads TGTGCCAGCAGCTCCGACAGGGGTTATCACGAGCAGTACTTC. Translation gives CASSSDRGYHEQYF. V and J are TRBV7-8 and TRBJ2-7; 8 bases map to TRBD1. CDR3 size: 14 residues. After removal of 4 bases from V and 5 bases from J, the junction contained 7 bases not matched to a gene. Germline values: CDR1 SGHVS, CDR2 FQNEAQ.

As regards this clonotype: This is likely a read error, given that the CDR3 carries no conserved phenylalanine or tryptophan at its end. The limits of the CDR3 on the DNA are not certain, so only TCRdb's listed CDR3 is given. This chain's CDR3 is CASSPEETS. V and J are TRBV7-2 and TRBJ2-6. CDR1 SGHTA and CDR2 FQGNSA come from the germline V gene. The CDR3 contains 9 residues when both ends are counted.

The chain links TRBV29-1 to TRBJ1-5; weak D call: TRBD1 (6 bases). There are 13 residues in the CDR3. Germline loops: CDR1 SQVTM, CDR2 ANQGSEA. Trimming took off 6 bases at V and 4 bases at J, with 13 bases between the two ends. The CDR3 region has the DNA TGCAGCGTAGGGGGGACGGCAAATCAGCCCCAGCATTTT. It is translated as CSVGGTANQPQHF.

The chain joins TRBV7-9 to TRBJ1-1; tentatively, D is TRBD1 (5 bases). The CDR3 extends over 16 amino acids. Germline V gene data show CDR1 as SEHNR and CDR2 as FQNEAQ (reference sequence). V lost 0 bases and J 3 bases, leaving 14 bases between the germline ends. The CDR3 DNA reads TGTGCCAGCAGCTTAGCGCTCGGGACGGTGGACACTGAAGCTTTCTTT. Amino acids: CASSLALGTVDTEAFF.

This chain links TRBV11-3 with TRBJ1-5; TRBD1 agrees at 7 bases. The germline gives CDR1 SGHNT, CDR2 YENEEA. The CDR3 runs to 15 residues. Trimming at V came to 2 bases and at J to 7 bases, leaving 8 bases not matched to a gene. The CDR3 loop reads CASSLTGEGLQPQHF. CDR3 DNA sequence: TGTGCCAGCAGCTTAACAGGGGAAGGGCTACAGCCCCAGCATTTT.

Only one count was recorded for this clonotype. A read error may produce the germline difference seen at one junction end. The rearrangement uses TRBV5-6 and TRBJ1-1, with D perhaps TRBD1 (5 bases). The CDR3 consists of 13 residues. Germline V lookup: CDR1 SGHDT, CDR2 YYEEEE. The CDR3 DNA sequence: TGTGCCAGCAGGGGACGGGCGAACACTGAAACTTTCTTT. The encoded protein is CASRGRANTETFF.

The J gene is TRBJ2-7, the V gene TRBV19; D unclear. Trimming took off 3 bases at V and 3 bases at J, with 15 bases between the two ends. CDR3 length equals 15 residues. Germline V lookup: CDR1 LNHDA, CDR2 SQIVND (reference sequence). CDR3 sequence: CASSIPGSPIYEQYF. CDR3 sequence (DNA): TGTGCCAGTAGTATCCCAGGCTCCCCCATCTACGAGCAGTACTTC.

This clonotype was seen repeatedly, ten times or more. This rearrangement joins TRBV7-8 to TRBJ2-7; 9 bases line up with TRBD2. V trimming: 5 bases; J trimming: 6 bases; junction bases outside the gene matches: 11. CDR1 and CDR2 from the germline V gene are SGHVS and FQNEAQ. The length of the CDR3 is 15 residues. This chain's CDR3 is CASSPRGSGSGEQYF. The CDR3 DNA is TGTGCCAGCAGCCCCCGGGGTAGCGGGAGTGGCGAGCAGTACTTC. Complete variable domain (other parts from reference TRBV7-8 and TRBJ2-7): GAGVSQSPRYKVAKRGQDVALRCDPISGHVSLFWYQQALGQGPEFLTYFQNEAQLDKSGLPSDRFFAERPEGSVSTLKIQRTQQEDSAVYLCASSPRGSGSGEQYFGPGTRLTVT.

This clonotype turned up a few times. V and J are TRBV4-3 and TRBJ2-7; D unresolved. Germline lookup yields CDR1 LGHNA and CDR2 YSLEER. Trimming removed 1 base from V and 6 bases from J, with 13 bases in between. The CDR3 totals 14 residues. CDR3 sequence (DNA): TGCGCCAGCAGCCAAGTACCGTCGGTGGCCGAGCAGTACTTC. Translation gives CASSQVPSVAEQYF.

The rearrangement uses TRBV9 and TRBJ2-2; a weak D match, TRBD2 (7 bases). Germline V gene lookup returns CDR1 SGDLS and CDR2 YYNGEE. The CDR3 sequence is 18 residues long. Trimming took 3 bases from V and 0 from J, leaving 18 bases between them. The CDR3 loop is CASSALGGLAANTGELFF. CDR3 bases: TGTGCCAGCAGCGCCCTTGGGGGGCTAGCGGCGAACACCGGGGAGCTGTTTTTT.

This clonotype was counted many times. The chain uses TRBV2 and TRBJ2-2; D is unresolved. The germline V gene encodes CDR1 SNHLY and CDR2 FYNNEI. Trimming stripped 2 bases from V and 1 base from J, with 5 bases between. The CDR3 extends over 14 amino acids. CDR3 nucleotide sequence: TGTGCCAGCAGTGAATGGCAGAACACCGGGGAGCTGTTTTTT. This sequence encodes CASSEWQNTGELFF.

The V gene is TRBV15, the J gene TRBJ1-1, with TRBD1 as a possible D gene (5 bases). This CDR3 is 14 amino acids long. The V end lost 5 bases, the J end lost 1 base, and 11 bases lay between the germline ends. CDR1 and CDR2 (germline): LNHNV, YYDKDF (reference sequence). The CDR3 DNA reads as TGTGCCACCAGCCGTGACAGAAAGAACACTGAAGCTTTCTTT. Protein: CATSRDRKNTEAFF.

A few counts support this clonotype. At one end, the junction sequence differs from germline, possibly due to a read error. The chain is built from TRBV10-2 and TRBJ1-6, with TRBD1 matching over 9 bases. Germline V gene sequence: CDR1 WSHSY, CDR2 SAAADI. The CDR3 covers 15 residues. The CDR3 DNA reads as TGTGCCAGCGGCCAGCCGGGACAGGGTTGGTCACCCCTCCACTTT. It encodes CASGQPGQGWSPLHF.

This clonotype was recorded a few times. CDR3 nucleotides: TGCGCCAGCAGTGAGACCGGACCCGGCGAGCAGTACTTC. Its translation is CASSETGPGEQYF. The chain joins TRBV10-1 to TRBJ2-7; D gene unclear. V shed 2 bases and J shed 6 bases, with 11 bases lying between them. Germline lookup yields CDR1 WNHNN and CDR2 SYGVQD (reference sequence). The CDR3 is made up of 13 amino acids.

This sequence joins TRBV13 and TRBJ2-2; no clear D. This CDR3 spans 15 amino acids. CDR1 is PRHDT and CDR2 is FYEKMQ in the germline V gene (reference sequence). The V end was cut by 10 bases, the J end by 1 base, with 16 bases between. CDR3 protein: CATSPGTVNTGELFF. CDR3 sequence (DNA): TGTGCCACATCCCCTGGAACTGTGAACACCGGGGAGCTGTTTTTT.

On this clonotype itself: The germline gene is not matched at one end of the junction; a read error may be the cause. The CDR3 is CASSYSGPEAFF. The CDR3 nucleotides read TGTGCCAGCAGCTATAGCGGACCTGAGGCTTTCTTT. The rearrangement uses TRBV2 and TRBJ1-1; D call uncertain. Germline V gene sequence: CDR1 SNHLY, CDR2 FYNNEI. The CDR3 covers 12 residues.

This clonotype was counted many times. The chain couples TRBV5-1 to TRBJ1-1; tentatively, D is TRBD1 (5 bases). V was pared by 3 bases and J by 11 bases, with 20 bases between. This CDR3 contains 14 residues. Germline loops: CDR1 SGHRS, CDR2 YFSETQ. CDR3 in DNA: TGCGCCAGCAGCTCCCGGGACGCCGGAGGGACGGCTTTCTTT. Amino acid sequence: CASSSRDAGGTAFF.